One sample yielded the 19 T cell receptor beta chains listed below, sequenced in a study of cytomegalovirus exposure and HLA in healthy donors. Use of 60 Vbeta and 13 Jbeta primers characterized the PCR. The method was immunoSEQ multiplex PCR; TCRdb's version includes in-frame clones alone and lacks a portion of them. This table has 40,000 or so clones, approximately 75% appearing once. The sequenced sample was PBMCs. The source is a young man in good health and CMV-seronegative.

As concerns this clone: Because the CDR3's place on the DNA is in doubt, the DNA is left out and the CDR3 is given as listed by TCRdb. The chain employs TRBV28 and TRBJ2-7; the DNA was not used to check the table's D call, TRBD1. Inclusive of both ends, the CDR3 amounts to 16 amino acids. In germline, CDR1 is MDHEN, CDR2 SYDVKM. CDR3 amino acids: CASSLWGTGAGGERYF.

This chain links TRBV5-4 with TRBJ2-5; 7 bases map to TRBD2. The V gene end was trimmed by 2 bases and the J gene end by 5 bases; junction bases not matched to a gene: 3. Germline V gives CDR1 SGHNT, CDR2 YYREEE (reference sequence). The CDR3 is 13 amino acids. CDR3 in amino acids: CASSFSLAETQYF. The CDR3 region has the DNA TGTGCCAGCAGCTTTTCACTAGCGGAGACCCAGTACTTC.

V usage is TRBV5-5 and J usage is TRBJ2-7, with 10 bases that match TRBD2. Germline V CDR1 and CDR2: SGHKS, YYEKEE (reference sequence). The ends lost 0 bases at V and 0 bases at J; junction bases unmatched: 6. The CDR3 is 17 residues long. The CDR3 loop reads CASSLAGLAGASYEQYF. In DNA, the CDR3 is TGTGCCAGCAGCTTGGCGGGGCTAGCGGGAGCCTCCTACGAGCAGTACTTC.

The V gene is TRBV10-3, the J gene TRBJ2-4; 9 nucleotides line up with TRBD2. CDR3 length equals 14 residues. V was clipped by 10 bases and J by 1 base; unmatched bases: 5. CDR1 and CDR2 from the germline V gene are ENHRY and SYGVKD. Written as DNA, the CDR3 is TGTGCCACCTATAGCGGGAGTGCCAAAAACATTCAGTACTTC. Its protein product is CATYSGSAKNIQYF.

In DNA form, the CDR3 reads TGCGCCAGCAGCTTGTTTACCGGGACAGAGGCTTTCTTT. Amino acids: CASSLFTGTEAFF. The gene calls are TRBV5-1 and TRBJ1-1; TRBD1 aligns across 7 bases. Germline V gives CDR1 SGHRS, CDR2 YFSETQ. The CDR3 sequence is 13 residues long. Trimming removed 1 base from V and 11 bases from J; junction bases left unmatched: 8.

The CDR3 DNA sequence: TGTGCCAGCAGCTTAGGGGAGGCGTTCCACGAGCAGTACTTC. Amino acid sequence: CASSLGEAFHEQYF. V gene TRBV7-7 combines with J gene TRBJ2-5; D is possibly TRBD2 (6 bases). TRBJ2-7 explains the end of the DNA better; the J call may be wrong. The CDR3 sequence is 14 residues long. CDR1 SSHAT and CDR2 FNYEAQ come from the germline V gene (reference sequence).

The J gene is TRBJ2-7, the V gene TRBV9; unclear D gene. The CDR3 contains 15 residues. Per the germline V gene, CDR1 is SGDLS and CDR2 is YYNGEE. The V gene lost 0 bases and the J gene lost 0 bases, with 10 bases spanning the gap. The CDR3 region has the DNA TGTGCCAGCAGCGTAGGTCCTATGAGCTCCTACGAGCAGTACTTC. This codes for CASSVGPMSSYEQYF.

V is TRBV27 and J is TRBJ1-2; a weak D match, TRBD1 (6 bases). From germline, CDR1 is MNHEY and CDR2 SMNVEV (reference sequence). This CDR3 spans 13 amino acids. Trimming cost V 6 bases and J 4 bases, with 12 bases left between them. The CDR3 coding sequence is TGTGCCAGCAGAAAACAGGGTAGCTATGGCTACACCTTC. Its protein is CASRKQGSYGYTF.

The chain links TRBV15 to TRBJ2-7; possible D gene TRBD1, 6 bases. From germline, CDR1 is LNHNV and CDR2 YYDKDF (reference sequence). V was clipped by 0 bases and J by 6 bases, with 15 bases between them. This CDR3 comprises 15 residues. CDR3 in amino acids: CATSRDWGRGSEQYF. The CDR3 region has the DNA TGTGCCACCAGCAGAGATTGGGGCAGGGGCAGCGAGCAGTACTTC.

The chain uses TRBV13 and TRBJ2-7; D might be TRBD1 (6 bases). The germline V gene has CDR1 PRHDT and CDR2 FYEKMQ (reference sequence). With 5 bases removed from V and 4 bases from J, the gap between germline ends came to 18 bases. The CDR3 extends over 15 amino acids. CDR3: CASSENQGIVYEQYF. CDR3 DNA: TGTGCCAGCAGCGAAAACCAGGGGATCGTGTACGAGCAGTACTTC. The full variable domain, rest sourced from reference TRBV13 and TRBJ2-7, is AAGVIQSPRHLIKEKRETATLKCYPIPRHDTVYWYQQGPGQDPQFLISFYEKMQSDKGSIPDRFSAQQFSDYHSELNMSSLELGDSALYFCASSENQGIVYEQYFGPGTRLTVT.

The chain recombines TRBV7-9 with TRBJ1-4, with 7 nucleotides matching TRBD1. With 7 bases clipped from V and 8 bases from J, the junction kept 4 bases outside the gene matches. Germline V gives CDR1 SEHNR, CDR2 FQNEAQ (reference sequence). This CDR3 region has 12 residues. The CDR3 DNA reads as TGTGCCAGCAAAGGGGGCGGGGAAAAACTGTTTTTT. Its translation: CASKGGGEKLFF.

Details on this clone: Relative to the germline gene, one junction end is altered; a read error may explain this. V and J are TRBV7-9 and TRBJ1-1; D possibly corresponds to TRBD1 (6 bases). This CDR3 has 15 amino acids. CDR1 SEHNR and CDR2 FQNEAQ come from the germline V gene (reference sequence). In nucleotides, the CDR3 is TGTTCCAGCAGCTCCAGGGAGGGGGGCTCGGGTGAAGCTTTCTTT. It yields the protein CSSSSREGGSGEAFF.

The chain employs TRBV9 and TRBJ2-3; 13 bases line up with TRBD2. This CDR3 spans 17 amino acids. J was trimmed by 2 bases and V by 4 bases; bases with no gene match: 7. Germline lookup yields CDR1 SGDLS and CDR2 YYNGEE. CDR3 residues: CASSRTSGRTTTDTQYF. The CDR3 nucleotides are TGTGCCAGCAGCAGGACTAGCGGGAGAACCACCACAGATACGCAGTATTTT.

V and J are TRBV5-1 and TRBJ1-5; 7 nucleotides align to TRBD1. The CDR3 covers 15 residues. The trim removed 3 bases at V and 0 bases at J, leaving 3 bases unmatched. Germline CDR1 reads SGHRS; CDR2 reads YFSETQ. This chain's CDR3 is CASSSSGGSNQPQHF. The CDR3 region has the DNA TGCGCCAGCAGCTCCTCAGGGGGTAGCAATCAGCCCCAGCATTTT. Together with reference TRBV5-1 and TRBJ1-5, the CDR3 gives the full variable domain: KAGVTQTPRYLIKTRGQQVTLSCSPISGHRSVSWYQQTPGQGLQFLFEYFSETQRNKGNFPGRFSGRQFSNSRSEMNVSTLELGDSALYLCASSSSGGSNQPQHFGDGTRLSIL.

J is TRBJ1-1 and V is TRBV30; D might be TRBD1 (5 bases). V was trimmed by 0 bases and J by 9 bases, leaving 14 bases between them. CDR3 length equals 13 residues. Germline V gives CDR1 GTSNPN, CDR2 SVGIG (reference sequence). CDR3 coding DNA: TGTGCCTGGAGTGTACGGGGGGAGACACAAGCTTTCTTT. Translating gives CAWSVRGETQAFF.

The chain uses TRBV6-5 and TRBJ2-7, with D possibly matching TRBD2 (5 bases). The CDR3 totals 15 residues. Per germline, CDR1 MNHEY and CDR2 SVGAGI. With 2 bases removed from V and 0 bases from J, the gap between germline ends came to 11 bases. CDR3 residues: CASSYRAGNSYEQYF. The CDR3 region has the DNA TGTGCCAGCAGTTACCGAGCCGGGAACTCCTACGAGCAGTACTTC.

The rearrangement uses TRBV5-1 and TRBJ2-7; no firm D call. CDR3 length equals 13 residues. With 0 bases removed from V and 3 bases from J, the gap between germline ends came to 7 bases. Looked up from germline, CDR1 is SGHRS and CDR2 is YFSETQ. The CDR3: CASSLDKNYEQYF. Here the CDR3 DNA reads TGCGCCAGCAGCTTGGACAAGAACTACGAGCAGTACTTC.

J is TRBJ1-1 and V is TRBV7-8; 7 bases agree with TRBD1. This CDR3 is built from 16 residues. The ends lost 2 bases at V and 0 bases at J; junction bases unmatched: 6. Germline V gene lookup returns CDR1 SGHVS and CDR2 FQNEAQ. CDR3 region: CASSLSDRRLNTEAFF. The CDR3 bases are TGTGCCAGCAGCTTATCGGACAGGAGATTGAACACTGAAGCTTTCTTT.

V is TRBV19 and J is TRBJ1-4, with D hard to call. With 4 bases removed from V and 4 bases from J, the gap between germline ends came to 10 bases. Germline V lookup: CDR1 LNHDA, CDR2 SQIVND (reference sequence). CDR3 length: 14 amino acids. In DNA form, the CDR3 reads TGTGCCAGTAGTAGGGCTGCAAATAATGAAAAACTGTTTTTT. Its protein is CASSRAANNEKLFF.